The T cell receptor (beta chain) described here comes from a study of CD8 T cells in ankylosing spondylitis. This clonotype has at least ten counts. The antigen remains undetermined. Findings and limits, study-wide: Disease-associated clones were CD8+ and fairly uncommon in peripheral blood. Seemingly characteristic of ankylosing spondylitis blood was a TCR beta motif consisting of roughly 8 highly homologous variants. Certain motif variants had earlier been reported in reactive arthritis synovial fluid and blood.

Unmatched junction bases numbered 8, after V lost 3 bases and J lost 7 bases. The CDR3 is 14 residues long. The germline V gene has CDR1 SGHNT and CDR2 YYREEE (reference sequence). Making the TCR beta libraries involved quantitative 5'-RACE with molecular barcodes. TCRdb ran MiXCR on the 5' RACE reads and lists one entry per CDR3 protein. The sample has 150,000 to 200,000 distinct CDR3 sequences, approximately 20% seen once; the top ten hold approximately 7.6%. The TCR comes from a male donor with ankylosing spondylitis or in good health (not recorded which). Sequencing input: blood, either unsorted or a sorted T cell fraction (not recorded which). V and J are TRBV5-4 and TRBJ2-5, with 8 bases that match TRBD1. The CDR3 DNA sequence: TGTGCCAGCAGCTCGAAGACAGGGGTGGCGACCCAGTACTTC. Translation: CASSSKTGVATQYF.